The clone carrying this TCR beta chain appeared a few times. The target antigen is unknown. This sample stems from a study of T cell repertoires in cytomegalovirus infection. Looking at the study overall: An indication of both CMV infection and matching HLA type came from public TCR beta signatures. Study conclusions and caveats: The response measured ex vivo was dominated by TCR beta clonotypes (HLA-C-restricted and CMV-specific). The cumulative frequency of public TCR beta families distinguished individuals who carried CMV together with the relevant HLA.

One entry per CDR3 protein, called by TCRdb with MiXCR from the reads. The sample carries 450,000 to 650,000 distinct CDR3 sequences, roughly 29% recorded once. The germline V gene encodes CDR1 MGHRA and CDR2 YSYEKL. The V and J ends lost 0 bases and 1 base respectively, with 7 bases between them. The CDR3 is 15 amino acids. The TCR was taken from a human donor in good health (CMV status not recorded). Some clones in this sample may be carry-over from other donors' samples. V gene TRBV4-1 combines with J gene TRBJ1-3, with unresolved D. The sequencing sample was made of PBMCs. CDR3: CASSQDAGSGNTIYF. The CDR3 DNA reads as TGCGCCAGCAGCCAAGATGCCGGGTCTGGAAACACCATATATTTT.